Shown below are 16 T cell receptor beta chains from a single sample sequenced in a study of cytomegalovirus exposure and HLA in healthy donors. Primers: 60 Vbeta forward and 13 Jbeta reverse. The repertoire was sequenced with immunoSEQ multiplex PCR; TCRdb's copy has only in-frame clones and lacks some. The record lists 60,000 to 65,000 clones, of which the ten most abundant hold approximately 5.1%. Sequenced sample: PBMCs. The receptors were gathered from a man under 40 in good health and CMV-seropositive.

The chain joins TRBV7-2 to TRBJ2-7, with D perhaps matching TRBD2 (6 bases). Trimming took 4 bases from V and 4 from J, leaving 20 bases between them. The germline CDR1 and CDR2 sequences are SGHTA and FQGNSA. The CDR3 spans 16 residues. CDR3 coding DNA: TGTGCCAGCAGCTCTGGTAGGGCTAGCGAGACGTACGAGCAGTACTTC. It codes for CASSSGRASETYEQYF.

The gene calls are TRBV30 and TRBJ2-7; D is possibly TRBD2 (6 bases). Germline assignment: CDR1 GTSNPN and CDR2 SVGIG (reference sequence). CDR3 size: 13 residues. V lost 2 bases, J lost 2 bases, and 10 bases lay in between. The CDR3 bases are TGTGCCTGGAGTTTCGGGGGACCCTACGAGCAGTACTTC. Translated: CAWSFGGPYEQYF.

The chain has TRBV29-1 and TRBJ2-7, with TRBD2 matching 13 bases. The junction had 9 bases not matched to a gene; V was cut back by 6 bases and J by 7 bases. The germline gives CDR1 SQVTM, CDR2 ANQGSEA. The CDR3 totals 14 residues. CDR3: CSVFTSGRASEQYF. DNA of the CDR3: TGCAGCGTCTTTACTAGCGGGAGGGCCTCTGAGCAGTACTTC.

This clone registers medium-sized by frequency. The chain carries TRBV6-6 and TRBJ1-4; D is unclear. CDR1 and CDR2 (germline): MNHNY, SVGAGI (reference sequence). Deletions cut 5 bases from V and 8 bases from J, with 9 bases between. The CDR3 is 12 residues long. Written as DNA, the CDR3 is TGTGCCAGCAGTCAGAGGCGGGAAAAACTGTTTTTT. Amino acid sequence: CASSQRREKLFF.

This chain uses TRBV11-2 with TRBJ2-7, with D possibly TRBD1 on 5 matching bases. The germline V gene has CDR1 SGHAT and CDR2 FQNNGV. CDR3 length equals 14 residues. Trimming cost V 3 bases and J 2 bases, with 11 bases left between them. The CDR3 DNA is TGTGCCAGCAGCTTCGACAGAAAAACCTACGAGCAGTACTTC. Protein product: CASSFDRKTYEQYF.

This sequence joins TRBV30 and TRBJ2-1; 7 positions agree with TRBD1. Trimming took 8 bases from V and 16 from J; bases not matched to a gene: 26. Germline assignment: CDR1 GTSNPN and CDR2 SVGIG (reference sequence). CDR3 size: 15 residues. CDR3 coding DNA: TGTGCCGGATATCGCAGCCTCATTCGGTCAGGGGGATTTTTCTTC. Its protein is CAGYRSLIRSGGFFF. Full variable domain (remainder filled in from reference TRBV30 and TRBJ2-1): SQTIHQWPATLVQPVGSPLSLECTVEGTSNPNLYWYRQAAGRGLQLLFYSVGIGQISSEVPQNLSASRPQDRQFILSSKKLLLSDSGFYLCAGYRSLIRSGGFFFGPGTRLTVL.

V is TRBV7-3 and J is TRBJ2-1; TRBD2 aligns across 12 bases. The CDR3 contains 16 residues. J was trimmed by 7 bases and V by 2 bases; bases with no gene match: 6. Per germline, CDR1 SGHTA and CDR2 FQGTGA. CDR3 in DNA: TGTGCCAGCAGCTTACTAGCGGGAGGGCCAGGAAATGAGCAGTTCTTC. As protein: CASSLLAGGPGNEQFF. Drawing the rest from reference TRBV7-3 and TRBJ2-1, the complete variable domain is GAGVSQTPSNKVTEKGKYVELRCDPISGHTALYWYRQSLGQGPEFLIYFQGTGAADDSGLPNDRFFAVRPEGSVSTLKIQRTERGDSAVYLCASSLLAGGPGNEQFFGPGTRLTVL.

The rearrangement joins TRBV29-1 to TRBJ1-1; D is unresolved. V was clipped by 6 bases and J by 0 bases, with 11 bases between them. CDR3 length equals 13 residues. Germline CDR1 SQVTM, CDR2 ANQGSEA. DNA for the CDR3: TGCAGCGTCGCCCAGAGGTTGAACACTGAAGCTTTCTTT. This translates into CSVAQRLNTEAFF.

The V gene is TRBV7-8, the J gene TRBJ2-1; 8 nucleotides agree with TRBD2. V lost 5 bases, J lost 4 bases, and 1 base stayed unmatched. The CDR3 totals 13 residues. Germline-derived CDR1 and CDR2 are SGHVS and FQNEAQ. This CDR3 reads CASSGGRYNEQFF. In DNA, the CDR3 is TGTGCCAGCAGCGGCGGGAGGTACAATGAGCAGTTCTTC.

This chain uses TRBV9 with TRBJ1-2; D is possibly TRBD1 (5 bases). CDR1 SGDLS and CDR2 YYNGEE come from the germline V gene. V lost 0 bases and J lost 2, with 11 bases in between. This CDR3 is built from 15 residues. This CDR3 reads CASSVVGDSNYGYTF. As DNA, the CDR3 is TGTGCCAGCAGCGTAGTTGGGGACTCGAACTATGGCTACACCTTC.

The chain employs TRBV30 and TRBJ2-5; D possibly corresponds to TRBD1 (6 bases). Between the trimmed V and J ends, which lost 6 bases and 4 bases, there was a span of 12 bases. Germline CDR1 reads GTSNPN; CDR2 reads SVGIG (reference sequence). This CDR3 is built from 12 residues. The CDR3 sequence is CACGQNLETQYF. CDR3 in DNA: TGTGCCTGCGGACAGAATTTAGAGACCCAGTACTTC. The full variable domain, rest sourced from reference TRBV30 and TRBJ2-5, is SQTIHQWPATLVQPVGSPLSLECTVEGTSNPNLYWYRQAAGRGLQLLFYSVGIGQISSEVPQNLSASRPQDRQFILSSKKLLLSDSGFYLCACGQNLETQYFGPGTRLLVL.

The chain recombines TRBV9 with TRBJ2-1, with TRBD1 matching 9 bases. In germline, CDR1 is SGDLS, CDR2 YYNGEE. The V gene end was trimmed by 4 bases and the J gene end by 12 bases; junction bases not matched to a gene: 11. The CDR3 is 14 residues long. Here the CDR3 DNA reads TGTGCCAGCAGCCCACCCCGGGACAGGGAACGGCAGTTCTTC. Its translation: CASSPPRDRERQFF.

The V call is TRBV9, the J call TRBJ2-7, with 9 bases that match TRBD1. The CDR3 sequence is 15 residues long. From germline, CDR1 is SGDLS and CDR2 YYNGEE. With V trimmed by 3 bases and J by 3 bases, 7 bases remained unmatched. The CDR3 region has the DNA TGTGCCAGCAGCGGCGGGGGACAGGGTGGCTACGAGCAGTACTTC. It translates to CASSGGGQGGYEQYF.

The chain couples TRBV28 to TRBJ1-2; 10 bases agree with TRBD1. The germline gives CDR1 MDHEN, CDR2 SYDVKM. The CDR3 runs 14 residues. V shed 7 bases, J shed 7 bases, and the junction held 9 bases outside the gene matches. The CDR3 is CASTEGQGTGGYTF. CDR3 nucleotide sequence: TGTGCCAGCACTGAGGGACAGGGGACGGGTGGCTACACCTTC.

The chain employs TRBV7-9 and TRBJ2-7; maybe TRBD2 (6 bases). Germline V gene lookup returns CDR1 SEHNR and CDR2 FQNEAQ (reference sequence). V gave up 5 bases and J gave up 6 bases, with 14 bases separating them. This CDR3 is 13 amino acids long. CDR3 sequence: CASSNEFGGEQYF. The CDR3 coding sequence is TGTGCCAGCAGCAACGAGTTCGGGGGCGAGCAGTACTTC.

The genes are TRBV10-3 and TRBJ2-7, with a possible D match to TRBD2 (6 bases). The CDR3 loop spans 16 amino acids. Germline V gene sequence: CDR1 ENHRY, CDR2 SYGVKD. V was shortened by 3 bases and J by 2 bases, with 17 bases between the two germline ends. The CDR3 spells CAISDVIGGAAYEQYF. CDR3 DNA sequence: TGTGCCATCAGTGATGTCATAGGCGGGGCCGCCTACGAGCAGTACTTC.